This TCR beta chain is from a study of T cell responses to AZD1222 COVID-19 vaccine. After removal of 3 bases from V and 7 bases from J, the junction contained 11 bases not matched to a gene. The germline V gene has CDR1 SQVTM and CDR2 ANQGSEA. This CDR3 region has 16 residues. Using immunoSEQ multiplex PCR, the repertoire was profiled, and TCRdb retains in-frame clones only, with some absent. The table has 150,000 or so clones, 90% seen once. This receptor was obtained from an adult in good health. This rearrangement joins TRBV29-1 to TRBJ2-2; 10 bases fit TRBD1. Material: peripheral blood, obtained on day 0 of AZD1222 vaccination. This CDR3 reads CSVEVWDRGTGGELFF. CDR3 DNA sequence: TGCAGCGTTGAGGTTTGGGACAGGGGAACGGGCGGGGAGCTGTTTTTT.